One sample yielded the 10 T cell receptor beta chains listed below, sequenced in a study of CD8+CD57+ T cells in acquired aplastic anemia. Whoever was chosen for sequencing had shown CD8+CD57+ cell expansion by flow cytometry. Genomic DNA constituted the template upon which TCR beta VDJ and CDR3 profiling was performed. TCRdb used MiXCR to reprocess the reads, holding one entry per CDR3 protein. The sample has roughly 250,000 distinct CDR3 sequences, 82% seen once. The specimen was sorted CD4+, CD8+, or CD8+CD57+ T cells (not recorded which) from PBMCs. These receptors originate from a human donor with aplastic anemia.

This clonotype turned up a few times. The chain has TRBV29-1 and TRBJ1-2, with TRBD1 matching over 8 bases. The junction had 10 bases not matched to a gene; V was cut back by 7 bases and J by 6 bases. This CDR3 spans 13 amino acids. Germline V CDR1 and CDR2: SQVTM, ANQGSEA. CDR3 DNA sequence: TGCAGCGCCTCACAGCCAGGGGGCCATGGCTACACCTTC. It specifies CSASQPGGHGYTF.

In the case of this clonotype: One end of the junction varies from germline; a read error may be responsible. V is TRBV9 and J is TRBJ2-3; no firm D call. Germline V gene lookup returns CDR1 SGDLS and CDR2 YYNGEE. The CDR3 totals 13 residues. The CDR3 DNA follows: TGTGCCAGCAGCGTCGGGTCAGATGCGCAGTATTTTTTT. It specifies CASSVGSDAQYFF. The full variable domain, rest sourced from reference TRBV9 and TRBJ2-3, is DSGVTQTPKHLITATGQRVTLRCSPRSGDLSVYWYQQSLDQGLQFLIQYYNGEERAKGNILERFSAQQFPDLHSELNLSSLELGDSALYFCASSVGSDAQYFFGPGTRLTVL.

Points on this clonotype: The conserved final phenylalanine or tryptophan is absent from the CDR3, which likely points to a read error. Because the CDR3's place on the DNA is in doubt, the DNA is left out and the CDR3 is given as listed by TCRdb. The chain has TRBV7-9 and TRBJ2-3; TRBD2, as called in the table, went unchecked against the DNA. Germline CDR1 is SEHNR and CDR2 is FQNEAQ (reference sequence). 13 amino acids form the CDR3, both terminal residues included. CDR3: CASSDWTSGSLQA.

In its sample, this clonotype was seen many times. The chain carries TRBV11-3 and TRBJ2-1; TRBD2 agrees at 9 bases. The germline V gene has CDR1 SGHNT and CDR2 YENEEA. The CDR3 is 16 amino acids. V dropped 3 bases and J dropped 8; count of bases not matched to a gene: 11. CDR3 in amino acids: CASSFDLSGGSDEQFF. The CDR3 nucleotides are TGTGCCAGCAGCTTTGATCTGAGCGGGGGGAGCGATGAGCAGTTCTTC.

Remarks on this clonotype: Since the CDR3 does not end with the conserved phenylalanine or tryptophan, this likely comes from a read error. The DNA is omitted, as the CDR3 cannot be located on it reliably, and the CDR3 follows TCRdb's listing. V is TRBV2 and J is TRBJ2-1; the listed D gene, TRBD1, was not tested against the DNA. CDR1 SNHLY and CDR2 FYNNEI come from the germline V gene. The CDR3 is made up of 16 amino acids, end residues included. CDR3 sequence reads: CASSPSWVAGRTDTLY.

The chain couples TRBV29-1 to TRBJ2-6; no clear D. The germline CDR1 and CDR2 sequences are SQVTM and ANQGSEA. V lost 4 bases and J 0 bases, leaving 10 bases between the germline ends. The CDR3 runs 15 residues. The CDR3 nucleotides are TGCAGCGTTGCAGCTTCTAGCTCTGGGGCCAACGTCCTGACTTTC. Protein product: CSVAASSSGANVLTF.

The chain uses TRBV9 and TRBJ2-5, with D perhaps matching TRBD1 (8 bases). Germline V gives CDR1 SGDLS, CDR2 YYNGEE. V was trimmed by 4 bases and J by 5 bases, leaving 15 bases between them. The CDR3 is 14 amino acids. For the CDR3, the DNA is TGTGCCAGCAGCTCACAGGGGGGGAGGGAGACCCAGTACTTC. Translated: CASSSQGGRETQYF.

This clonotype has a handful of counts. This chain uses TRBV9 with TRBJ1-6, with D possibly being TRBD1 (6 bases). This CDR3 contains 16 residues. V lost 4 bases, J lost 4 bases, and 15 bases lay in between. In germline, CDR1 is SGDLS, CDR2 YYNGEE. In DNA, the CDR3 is TGTGCCAGCAGCTTGGGGGGGCGCGGATATAATTCACCCCTCCACTTT. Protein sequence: CASSLGGRGYNSPLHF. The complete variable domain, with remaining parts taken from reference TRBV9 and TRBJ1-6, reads DSGVTQTPKHLITATGQRVTLRCSPRSGDLSVYWYQQSLDQGLQFLIQYYNGEERAKGNILERFSAQQFPDLHSELNLSSLELGDSALYFCASSLGGRGYNSPLHFGNGTRLTVT.

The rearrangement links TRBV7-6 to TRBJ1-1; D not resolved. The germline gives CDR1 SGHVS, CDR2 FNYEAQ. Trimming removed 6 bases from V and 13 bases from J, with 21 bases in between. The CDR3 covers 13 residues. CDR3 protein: CASSSTTAWGDFF. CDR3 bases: TGTGCCAGCAGTTCTACTACAGCTTGGGGAGATTTCTTT. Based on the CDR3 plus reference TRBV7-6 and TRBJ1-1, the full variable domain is GAGVSQSPRYKVTKRGQDVALRCDPISGHVSLYWYRQALGQGPEFLTYFNYEAQQDKSGLPNDRFSAERPEGSISTLTIQRTEQRDSAMYRCASSSTTAWGDFFGQGTRLTVV.

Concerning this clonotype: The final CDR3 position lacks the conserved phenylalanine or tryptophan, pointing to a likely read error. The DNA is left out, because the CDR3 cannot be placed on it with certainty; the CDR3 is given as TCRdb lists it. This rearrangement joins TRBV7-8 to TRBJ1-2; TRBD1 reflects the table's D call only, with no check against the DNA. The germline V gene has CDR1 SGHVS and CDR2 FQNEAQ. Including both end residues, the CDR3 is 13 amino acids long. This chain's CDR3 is CASSLGLGAGTPY.